The 8 T cell receptor beta chains given below trace back to one sample, sequenced in a study of T cell changes during pregnancy in multiple sclerosis. The data were produced by immunoSEQ multiplex PCR, yet TCRdb's version contains in-frame clones alone and is incomplete. The data hold around 60,000 clones, with about 89% observed a single time. Here the sequenced sample was CD4+ T cells from peripheral blood mononuclear cells, taken after pregnancy. Receptor source: a female donor in good health, enrolled as a control in a pregnancy study.

The rearrangement links TRBV6-5 to TRBJ1-1; possibly TRBD1 for D (5 bases). Germline-derived CDR1 and CDR2 are MNHEY and SVGAGI. This CDR3 spans 13 amino acids. Trimming left V 6 bases short and J 1 base short, with 9 bases between. The CDR3: CASSGRGNTEAFF. DNA for the CDR3: TGTGCCAGCAGCGGTAGGGGGAACACTGAAGCTTTCTTT.

The rearrangement uses TRBV19 and TRBJ2-1; 14 bases fit TRBD2. There are 16 residues in the CDR3. V dropped 0 bases and J dropped 6; count of bases not matched to a gene: 1. Germline loops: CDR1 LNHDA, CDR2 SQIVND (reference sequence). CDR3 amino acids: CASSIDGTSGGNEQFF. The CDR3 nucleotides are TGTGCCAGTAGTATAGACGGGACTAGCGGGGGCAATGAGCAGTTCTTC.

This sequence joins TRBV15 and TRBJ1-2; tentatively, D is TRBD1 (5 bases). The V gene's germline CDR1 is LNHNV and CDR2 YYDKDF (reference sequence). Between the trimmed V and J ends, which lost 3 bases and 4 bases, there was a span of 12 bases. CDR3 length: 14 amino acids. CDR3 bases: TGTGCCACCAGCAGCAGGGCGACAATCTATGGCTACACCTTC. Translation: CATSSRATIYGYTF.

The chain links TRBV6-5 to TRBJ2-6; D possibly corresponds to TRBD1 (5 bases). Deletions cut 4 bases from V and 2 bases from J, with 12 bases between. This CDR3 is 16 amino acids long. Germline V gene lookup returns CDR1 MNHEY and CDR2 SVGAGI. As DNA, the CDR3 is TGTGCCAGCAGTTCCCTTGTAGGGGCTGGGGCCAACGTCCTGACTTTC. This gives the protein CASSSLVGAGANVLTF.

V gene TRBV6-1 combines with J gene TRBJ1-5; D gene uncertain. The CDR3 covers 13 residues. Germline CDR1 is MNHNS and CDR2 is SASEGT. V was shortened by 7 bases and J by 6 bases, with 13 bases between the two germline ends. As DNA, the CDR3 is TGTGCCAGCAAGGACTGCTCTGCTCAGCCCCAGCATTTT. Amino acids: CASKDCSAQPQHF.

J is TRBJ1-5 and V is TRBV30; 8 positions match TRBD1. Germline-derived CDR1 and CDR2 are GTSNPN and SVGIG (reference sequence). With 3 bases clipped from V and 8 bases from J, the junction kept 6 bases outside the gene matches. The CDR3 totals 13 residues. Here the CDR3 reads CAWSGTGLKPQHF. DNA for the CDR3: TGTGCCTGGAGCGGGACAGGATTAAAGCCCCAGCATTTT.

J is TRBJ2-3 and V is TRBV7-3, with D tentatively TRBD2 (7 bases). V was clipped by 4 bases and J by 4 bases, with 18 bases between them. The CDR3 spans 16 residues. Germline V CDR1 and CDR2: SGHTA, FQGTGA. The CDR3 sequence is CASSSKLGGGPDTQYF. CDR3 DNA: TGTGCCAGCAGCTCTAAGCTGGGGGGGGGCCCAGATACGCAGTATTTT.

This sequence joins TRBV12-5 and TRBJ1-1; possibly TRBD1 for D (5 bases). Looked up from germline, CDR1 is LGHNT and CDR2 is FRNRAP. The CDR3 loop spans 15 amino acids. The germline V and J ends were trimmed by 0 bases and 4 bases, with 12 bases remaining between them. CDR3 sequence (DNA): TGTGCTAGTGGTTTGGTACGAACAGGTCTCACTGAAGCTTTCTTT. This translates into CASGLVRTGLTEAFF.